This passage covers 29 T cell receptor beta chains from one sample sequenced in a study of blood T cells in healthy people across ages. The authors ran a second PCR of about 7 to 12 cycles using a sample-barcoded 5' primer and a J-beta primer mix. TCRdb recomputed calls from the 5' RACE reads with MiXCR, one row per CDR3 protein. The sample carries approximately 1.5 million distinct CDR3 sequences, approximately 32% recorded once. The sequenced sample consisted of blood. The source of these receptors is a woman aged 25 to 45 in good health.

CDR3 sequence: CASSPLQGVAFF. Here the CDR3 DNA reads TGTGCCAGCAGTCCCCTGCAGGGGGTAGCTTTCTTT. J is TRBJ1-1 and V is TRBV12-3 or TRBV12-4; 7 nucleotides align to TRBD1. The junction had 7 bases not matched to a gene; V was cut back by 5 bases and J by 10 bases. CDR3 length equals 12 residues.

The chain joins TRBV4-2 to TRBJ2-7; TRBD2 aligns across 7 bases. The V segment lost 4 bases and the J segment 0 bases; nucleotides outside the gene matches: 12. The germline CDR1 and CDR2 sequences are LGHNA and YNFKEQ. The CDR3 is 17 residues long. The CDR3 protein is CASSPRSKQRDSYEQYF. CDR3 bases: TGTGCCAGCAGCCCTCGGAGTAAGCAGCGGGACTCCTACGAGCAGTACTTC.

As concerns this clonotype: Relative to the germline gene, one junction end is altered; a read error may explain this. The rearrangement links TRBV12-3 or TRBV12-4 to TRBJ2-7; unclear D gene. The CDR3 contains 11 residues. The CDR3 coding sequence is TGTGCCGGCAGTCTTATGGCCGAGCAGTACTTC. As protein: CAGSLMAEQYF.

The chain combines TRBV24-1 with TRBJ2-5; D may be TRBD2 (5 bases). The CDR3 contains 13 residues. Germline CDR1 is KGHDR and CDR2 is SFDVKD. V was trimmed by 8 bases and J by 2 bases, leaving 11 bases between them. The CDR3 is CATTDCSQETQYF. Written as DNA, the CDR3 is TGTGCCACCACGGACTGTTCTCAAGAGACCCAGTACTTC.

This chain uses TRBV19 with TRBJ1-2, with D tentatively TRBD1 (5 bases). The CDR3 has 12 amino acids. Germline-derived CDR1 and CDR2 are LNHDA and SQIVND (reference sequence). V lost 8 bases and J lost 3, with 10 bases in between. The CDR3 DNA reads TGTGCCAGTGCCGGGACCTACTATGGCTACACCTTC. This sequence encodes CASAGTYYGYTF.

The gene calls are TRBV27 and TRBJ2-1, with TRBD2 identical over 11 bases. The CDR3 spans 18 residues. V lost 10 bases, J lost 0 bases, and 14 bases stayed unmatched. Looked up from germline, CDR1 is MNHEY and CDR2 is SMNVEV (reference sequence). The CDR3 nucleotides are TGTGCCACCAAAAGGGGACTAGCGGTAGGGGGCTCCTACAATGAGCAGTTCTTC. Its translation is CATKRGLAVGGSYNEQFF.

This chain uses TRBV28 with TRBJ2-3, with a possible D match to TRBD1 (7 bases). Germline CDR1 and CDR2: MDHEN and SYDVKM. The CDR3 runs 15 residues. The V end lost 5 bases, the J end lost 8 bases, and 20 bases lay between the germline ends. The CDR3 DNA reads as TGTGCCAGCAGTACCCCCAAGGAGGGGGCAGGTACGCAGTATTTT. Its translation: CASSTPKEGAGTQYF.

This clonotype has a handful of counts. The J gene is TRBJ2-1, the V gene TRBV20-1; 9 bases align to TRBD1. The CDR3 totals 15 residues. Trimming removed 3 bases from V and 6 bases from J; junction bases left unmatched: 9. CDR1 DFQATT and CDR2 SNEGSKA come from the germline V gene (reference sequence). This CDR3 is CSARHPGQGGNEQFF. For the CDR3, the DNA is TGCAGTGCTAGGCACCCGGGACAGGGAGGCAATGAGCAGTTCTTC.

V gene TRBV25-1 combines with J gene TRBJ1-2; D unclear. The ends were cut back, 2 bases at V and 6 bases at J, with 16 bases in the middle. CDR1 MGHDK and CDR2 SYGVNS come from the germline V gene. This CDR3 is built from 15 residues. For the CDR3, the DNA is TGTGCCAGCAGTGAAAGAATCACCGACAATAATGGCTACACCTTC. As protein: CASSERITDNNGYTF.

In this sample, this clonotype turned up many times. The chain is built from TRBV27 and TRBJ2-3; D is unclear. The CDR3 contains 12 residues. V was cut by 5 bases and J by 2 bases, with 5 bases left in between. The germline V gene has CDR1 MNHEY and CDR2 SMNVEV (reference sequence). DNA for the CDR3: TGTGCCAGCAGTATTAACACAGATACGCAGTATTTT. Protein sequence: CASSINTDTQYF.

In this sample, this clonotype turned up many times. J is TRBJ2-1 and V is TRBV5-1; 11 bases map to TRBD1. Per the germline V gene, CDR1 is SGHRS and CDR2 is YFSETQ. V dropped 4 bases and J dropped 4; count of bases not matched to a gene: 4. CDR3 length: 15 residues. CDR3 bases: TGCGCCAGCAGCCCGGGACAGGGGGTGTACAATGAGCAGTTCTTC. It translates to CASSPGQGVYNEQFF. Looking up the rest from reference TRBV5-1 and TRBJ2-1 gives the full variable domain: KAGVTQTPRYLIKTRGQQVTLSCSPISGHRSVSWYQQTPGQGLQFLFEYFSETQRNKGNFPGRFSGRQFSNSRSEMNVSTLELGDSALYLCASSPGQGVYNEQFFGPGTRLTVL.

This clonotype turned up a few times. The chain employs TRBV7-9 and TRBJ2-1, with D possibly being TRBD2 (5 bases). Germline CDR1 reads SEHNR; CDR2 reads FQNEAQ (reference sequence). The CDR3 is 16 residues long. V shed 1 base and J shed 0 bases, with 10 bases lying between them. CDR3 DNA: TGTGCCAGCAGCTTAGTTGGACTGAGCTCCTACAATGAGCAGTTCTTC. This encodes CASSLVGLSSYNEQFF.

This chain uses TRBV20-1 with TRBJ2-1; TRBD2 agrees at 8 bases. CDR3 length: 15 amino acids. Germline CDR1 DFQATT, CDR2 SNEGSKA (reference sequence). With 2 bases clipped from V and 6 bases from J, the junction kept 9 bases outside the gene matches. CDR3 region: CSARMRGLAANEQFF. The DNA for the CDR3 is TGCAGTGCTAGAATGCGTGGACTAGCAGCCAATGAGCAGTTCTTC.

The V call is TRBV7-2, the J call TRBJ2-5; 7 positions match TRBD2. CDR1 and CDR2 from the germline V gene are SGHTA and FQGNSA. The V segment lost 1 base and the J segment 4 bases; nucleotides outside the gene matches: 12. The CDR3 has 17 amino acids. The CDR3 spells CASSLGTLPGGGETQYF. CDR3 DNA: TGTGCCAGCAGCTTAGGGACCCTCCCGGGAGGCGGAGAGACCCAGTACTTC. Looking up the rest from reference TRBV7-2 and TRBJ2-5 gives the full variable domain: GAGVSQSPSNKVTEKGKDVELRCDPISGHTALYWYRQSLGQGLEFLIYFQGNSAPDKSGLPSDRFSAERTGGSVSTLTIQRTQQEDSAVYLCASSLGTLPGGGETQYFGPGTRLLVL.

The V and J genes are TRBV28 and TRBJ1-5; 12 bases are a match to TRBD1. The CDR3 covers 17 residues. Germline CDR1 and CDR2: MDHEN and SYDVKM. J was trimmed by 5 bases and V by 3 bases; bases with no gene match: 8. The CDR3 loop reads CASSFRDRGRRYQPQHF. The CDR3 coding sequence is TGTGCCAGCAGTTTCCGGGACAGGGGGCGGAGGTATCAGCCCCAGCATTTT.

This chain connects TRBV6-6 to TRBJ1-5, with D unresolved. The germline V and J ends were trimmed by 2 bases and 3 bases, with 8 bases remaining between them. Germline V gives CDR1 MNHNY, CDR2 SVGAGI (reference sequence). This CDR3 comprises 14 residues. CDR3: CASSYRGDNQPQHF. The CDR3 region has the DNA TGTGCCAGCAGTTACCGGGGAGACAATCAGCCCCAGCATTTT.

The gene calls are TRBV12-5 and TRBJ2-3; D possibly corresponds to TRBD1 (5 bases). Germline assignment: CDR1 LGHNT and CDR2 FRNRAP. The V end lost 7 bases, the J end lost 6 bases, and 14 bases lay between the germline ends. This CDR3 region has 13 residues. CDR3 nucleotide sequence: TGTGCTAGTGCCTCAGGGTTTACGGATACGCAGTATTTT. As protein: CASASGFTDTQYF.

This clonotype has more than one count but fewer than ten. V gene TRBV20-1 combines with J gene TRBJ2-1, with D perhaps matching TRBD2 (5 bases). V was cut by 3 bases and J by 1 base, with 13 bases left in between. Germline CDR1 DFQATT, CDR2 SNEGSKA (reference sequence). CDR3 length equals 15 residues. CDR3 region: CSARKSGRSYNEQFF. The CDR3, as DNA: TGCAGTGCTAGGAAAAGCGGAAGGTCCTACAATGAGCAGTTCTTC.

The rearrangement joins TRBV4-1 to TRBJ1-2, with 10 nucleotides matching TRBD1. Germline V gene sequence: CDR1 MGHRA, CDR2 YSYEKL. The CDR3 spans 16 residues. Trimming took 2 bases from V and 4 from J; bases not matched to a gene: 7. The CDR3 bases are TGCGCCAGCAGCCAACCCGGGACAGGGGTTAGCTATGGCTACACCTTC. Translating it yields CASSQPGTGVSYGYTF.

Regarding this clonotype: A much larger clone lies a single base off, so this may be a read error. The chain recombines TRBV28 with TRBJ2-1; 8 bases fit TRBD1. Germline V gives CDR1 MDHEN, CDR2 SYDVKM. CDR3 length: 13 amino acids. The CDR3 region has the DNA TGTACCAGCAGCAGGGGGCGGGACAATGAGCAGTTCTTC. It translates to CTSSRGRDNEQFF. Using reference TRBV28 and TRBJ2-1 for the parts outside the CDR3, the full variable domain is DVKVTQSSRYLVKRTGEKVFLECVQDMDHENMFWYRQDPGLGLRLIYFSYDVKMKEKGDIPEGYSVSREKKERFSLILESASTNQTSMYLCTSSRGRDNEQFFGPGTRLTVL.

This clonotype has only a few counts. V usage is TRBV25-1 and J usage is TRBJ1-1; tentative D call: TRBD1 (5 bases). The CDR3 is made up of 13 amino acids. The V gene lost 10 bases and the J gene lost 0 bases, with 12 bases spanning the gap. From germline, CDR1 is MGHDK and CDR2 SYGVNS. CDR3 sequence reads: CATSPGVNTEAFF. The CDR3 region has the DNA TGTGCCACCTCCCCGGGGGTGAACACTGAAGCTTTCTTT. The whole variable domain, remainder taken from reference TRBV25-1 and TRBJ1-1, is EADIYQTPRYLVIGTGKKITLECSQTMGHDKMYWYQQDPGMELHLIHYSYGVNSTEKGDLSSESTVSRIRTEHFPLTLESARPSHTSQYLCATSPGVNTEAFFGQGTRLTVV.

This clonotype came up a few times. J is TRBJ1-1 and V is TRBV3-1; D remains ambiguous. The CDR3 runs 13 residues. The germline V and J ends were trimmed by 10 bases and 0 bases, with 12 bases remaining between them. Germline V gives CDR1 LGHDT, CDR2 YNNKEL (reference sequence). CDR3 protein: CATSPGLNTEAFF. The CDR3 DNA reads TGTGCCACCTCCCCCGGACTGAACACTGAAGCTTTCTTT.

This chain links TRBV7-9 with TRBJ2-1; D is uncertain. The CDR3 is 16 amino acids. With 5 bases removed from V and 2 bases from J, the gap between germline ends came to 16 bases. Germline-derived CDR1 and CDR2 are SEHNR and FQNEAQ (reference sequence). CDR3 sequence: CASSATVSSPYNEQFF. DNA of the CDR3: TGTGCCAGCAGCGCCACAGTCTCGAGTCCCTACAATGAGCAGTTCTTC.

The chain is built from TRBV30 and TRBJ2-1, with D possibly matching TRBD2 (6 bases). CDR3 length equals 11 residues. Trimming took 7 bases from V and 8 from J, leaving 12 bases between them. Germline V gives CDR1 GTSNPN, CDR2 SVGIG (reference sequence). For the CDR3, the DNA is TGTGCCTTTGCCGGGGGTCATGAGCAGTTCTTC. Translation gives CAFAGGHEQFF.

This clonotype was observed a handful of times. CDR3 in amino acids: CASSLTPSGREGNTDTQYF. CDR3 bases: TGTGCCAGCAGTCTAACCCCCTCCGGGCGGGAGGGCAACACAGATACGCAGTATTTT. This chain connects TRBV12-3 or TRBV12-4 to TRBJ2-3; 9 nucleotides line up with TRBD2. The CDR3 is 19 residues long. J lost 2 bases, V lost 5 bases, and 17 bases had no gene match.

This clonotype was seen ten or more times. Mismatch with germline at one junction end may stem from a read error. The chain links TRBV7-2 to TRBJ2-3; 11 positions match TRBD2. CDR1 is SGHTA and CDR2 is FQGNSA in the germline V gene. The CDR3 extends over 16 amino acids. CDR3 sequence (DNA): TGCGCCAGCAGCCTAACCCTAGCGGGGGGTACAGATACGCAGTATTTT. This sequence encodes CASSLTLAGGTDTQYF.

The CDR3 bases are TGTGCCAGCAGCCTAGAGAGGGGGCGCTCCTACAATGAGCAGTTCTTC. Protein product: CASSLERGRSYNEQFF. This chain joins TRBV7-2 and TRBJ2-1; 7 bases map to TRBD1. The germline gives CDR1 SGHTA, CDR2 FQGNSA. This CDR3 is 16 amino acids long. Losses at the gene ends were 5 bases for V and 0 bases for J; bases not matched to a gene: 7.

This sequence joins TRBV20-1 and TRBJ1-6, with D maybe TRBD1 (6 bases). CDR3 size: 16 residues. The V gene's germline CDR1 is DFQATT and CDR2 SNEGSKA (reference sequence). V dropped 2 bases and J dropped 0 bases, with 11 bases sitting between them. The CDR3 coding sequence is TGCAGTGCTAGACGAGGGGGAAGCTCCTATAATTCACCCCTCCACTTT. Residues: CSARRGGSSYNSPLHF.

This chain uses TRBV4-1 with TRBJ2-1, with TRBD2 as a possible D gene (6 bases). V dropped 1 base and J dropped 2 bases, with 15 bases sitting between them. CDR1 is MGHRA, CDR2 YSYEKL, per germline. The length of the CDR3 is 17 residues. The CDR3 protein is CASSQALGLQTYNEQFF. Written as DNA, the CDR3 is TGCGCCAGCAGCCAAGCTCTGGGACTCCAAACCTACAATGAGCAGTTCTTC.